This record concerns one TCR beta chain sequence. Antigen specificity is unknown. The sample originates from a study of cytomegalovirus exposure and HLA in healthy donors. Study-level results: Trimming of TCR beta V- and J-genes showed a link, identified in a later analysis, to a missense DCLRE1C variant. It was only CMV serostatus that was available as immune exposure information. An analysis done earlier found most TCR beta V segments productive about 87% or about 30% of the time. The classifier, whose performance was assessed in both the original and validation cohorts, reportedly diagnosed cytomegalovirus status with high specificity and sensitivity.

Use of 60 Vbeta and 13 Jbeta primers characterized the PCR. The assay was immunoSEQ multiplex PCR, and TCRdb's table has in-frame clones only and misses some. Counted here are approximately 170,000 clones, more than 65% occurring once; the ten biggest clones make up around 3.2%. Germline trimming cut 0 bases from V and 11 bases from J; bases unmatched to any gene: 8. CDR1 and CDR2 from the germline V gene are MNHEY and SVGAGI. The CDR3 is made up of 16 amino acids. Sequencing was done on a sample of PBMCs. The chain employs TRBV6-5 and TRBJ1-6, with 9 bases aligning to TRBD1. The TCR sequence derives from a woman aged 30 to 39 in good health and CMV-seropositive. The CDR3, as DNA: TGTGCCAGCAGTTACTCATCTCAACAGGGGGCGACACCCCTCCACTTT. Its protein product is CASSYSSQQGATPLHF.